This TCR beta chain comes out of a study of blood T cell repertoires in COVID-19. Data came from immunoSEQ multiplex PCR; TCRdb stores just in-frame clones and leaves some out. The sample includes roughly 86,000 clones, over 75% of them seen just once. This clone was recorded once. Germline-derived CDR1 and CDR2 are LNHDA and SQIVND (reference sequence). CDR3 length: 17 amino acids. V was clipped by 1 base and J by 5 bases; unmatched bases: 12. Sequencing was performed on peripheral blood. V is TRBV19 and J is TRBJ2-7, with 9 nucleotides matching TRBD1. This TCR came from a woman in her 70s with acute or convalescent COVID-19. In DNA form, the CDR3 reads TGTGCCAGTAGTATAGGTGCCGGGACAGGGAGGTCTCACGAGCAGTACTTC. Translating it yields CASSIGAGTGRSHEQYF.